The source of this T cell receptor (beta chain) is a study of blood T cell repertoires in COVID-19. Overall study: There were acute and convalescent COVID-19 samples, and they came from the United States, Italy and Spain. PBMCs, B-cell-depleted T cells, or T cells were the source of the cDNA or gDNA that made up the material.

Germline V gives CDR1 SNHLY, CDR2 FYNNEI. The CDR3 length is 15 residues. Germline trimming cut 3 bases from V and 4 bases from J; bases unmatched to any gene: 5. As originally analysed: Reference gene primer amplification gave nucleated cell count estimates. Assay used: immunoSEQ multiplex PCR; TCRdb lists only in-frame clones, some missing. That table supplies the V and J calls and clone size; D and trimming were determined from the DNA. The repertoire includes some 77,000 clones, nearly 90% of them detected once, and around 4.5% sits in the top ten. Sequenced: peripheral blood. This sequence joins TRBV2 and TRBJ2-2; TRBD2 aligns across 7 bases. This clonotype originated in a woman of 80 years or more with active or convalescent COVID-19. CDR3 protein: CASSEDGRSTGELFF. The CDR3 DNA reads as TGTGCCAGCAGTGAGGACGGGAGGAGCACCGGGGAGCTGTTTTTT.